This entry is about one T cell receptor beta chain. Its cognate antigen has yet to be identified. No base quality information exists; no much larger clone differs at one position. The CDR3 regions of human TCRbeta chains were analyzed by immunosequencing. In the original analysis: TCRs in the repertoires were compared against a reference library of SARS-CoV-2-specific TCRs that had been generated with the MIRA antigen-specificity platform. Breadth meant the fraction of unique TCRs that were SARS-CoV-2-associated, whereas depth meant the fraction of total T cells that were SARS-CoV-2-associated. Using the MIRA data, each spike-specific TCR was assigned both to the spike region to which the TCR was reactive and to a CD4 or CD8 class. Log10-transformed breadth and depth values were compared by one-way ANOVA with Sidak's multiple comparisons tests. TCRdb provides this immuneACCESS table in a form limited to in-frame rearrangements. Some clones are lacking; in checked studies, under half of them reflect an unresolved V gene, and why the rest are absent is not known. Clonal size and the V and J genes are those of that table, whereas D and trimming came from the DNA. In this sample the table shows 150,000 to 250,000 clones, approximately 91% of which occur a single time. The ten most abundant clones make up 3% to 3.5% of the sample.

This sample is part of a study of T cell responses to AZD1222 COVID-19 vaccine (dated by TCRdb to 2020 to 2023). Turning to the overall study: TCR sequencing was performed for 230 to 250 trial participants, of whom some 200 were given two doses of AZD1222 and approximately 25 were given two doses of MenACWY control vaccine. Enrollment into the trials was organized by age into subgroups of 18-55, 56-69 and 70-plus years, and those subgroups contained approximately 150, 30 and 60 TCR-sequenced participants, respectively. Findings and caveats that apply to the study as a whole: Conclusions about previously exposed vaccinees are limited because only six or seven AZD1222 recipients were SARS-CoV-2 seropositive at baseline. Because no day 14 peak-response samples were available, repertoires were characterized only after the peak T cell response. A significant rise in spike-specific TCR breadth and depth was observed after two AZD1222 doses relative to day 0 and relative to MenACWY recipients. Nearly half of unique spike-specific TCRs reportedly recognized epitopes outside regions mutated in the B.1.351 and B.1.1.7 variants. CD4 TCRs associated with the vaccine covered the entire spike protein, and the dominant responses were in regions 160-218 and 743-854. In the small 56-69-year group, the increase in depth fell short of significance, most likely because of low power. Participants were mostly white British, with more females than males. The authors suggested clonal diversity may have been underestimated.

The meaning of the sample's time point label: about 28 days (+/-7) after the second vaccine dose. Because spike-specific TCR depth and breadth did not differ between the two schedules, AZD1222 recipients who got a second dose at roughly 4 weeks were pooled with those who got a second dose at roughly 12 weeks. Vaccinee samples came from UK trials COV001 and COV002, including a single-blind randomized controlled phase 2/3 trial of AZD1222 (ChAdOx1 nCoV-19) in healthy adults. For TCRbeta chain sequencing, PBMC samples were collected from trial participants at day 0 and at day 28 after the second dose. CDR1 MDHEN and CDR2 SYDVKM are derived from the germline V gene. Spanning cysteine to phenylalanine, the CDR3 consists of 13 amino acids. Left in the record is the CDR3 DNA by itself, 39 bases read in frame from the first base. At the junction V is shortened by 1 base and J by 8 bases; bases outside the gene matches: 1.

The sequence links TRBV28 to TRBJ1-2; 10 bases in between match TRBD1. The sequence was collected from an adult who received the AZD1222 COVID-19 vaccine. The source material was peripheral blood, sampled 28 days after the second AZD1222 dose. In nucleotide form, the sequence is TGTGCCAGCAGTTTATTGACAGGGGGCGGCTACACCTTC. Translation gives CASSLLTGGGYTF.